These 30 T cell receptor beta chains share one sample of origin, sequenced in a study of blood T cell repertoires in COVID-19. The protocol was immunoSEQ multiplex PCR, while the TCRdb copy is restricted to in-frame clones and leaves out a portion. The sample gives under 200,000 clones, approximately 85% of which show up once; roughly 7.1% is in the top ten. The sequencing sample was made of peripheral blood. The receptors come from a man aged 35-49 years who had recovered from COVID-19.

The gene calls are TRBV20-1 and TRBJ2-7; 7 nucleotides line up with TRBD2. In germline, CDR1 is DFQATT, CDR2 SNEGSKA (reference sequence). The J segment lost 9 bases and the V segment lost 1 base, leaving 3 bases of the junction unmatched. The CDR3 sequence is 11 residues long. The CDR3 DNA is TGCAGTGCTAGAGGCGGCGGGAGGCAGTACTTC. Protein: CSARGGGRQYF.

J is TRBJ2-7 and V is TRBV23-1; D is perhaps TRBD1 (6 bases). TRBV23-1 is an ORF, with its function uncertain. The CDR3 runs 14 residues. Trimming stripped 2 bases from V and 0 bases from J, with 8 bases between. The CDR3 DNA reads as TGCGCCAGCAGTCAAAAAGGGGGCTCCTACGAGCAGTACTTC. Its translation: CASSQKGGSYEQYF.

The gene calls are TRBV5-5 and TRBJ2-7; D gene ambiguous. In germline, CDR1 is SGHKS, CDR2 YYEKEE (reference sequence). This CDR3 spans 13 amino acids. Trimming took 5 bases from V and 2 from J, leaving 11 bases between them. CDR3 bases: TGTGCCAGCAGTTTCGACTGGACCTACGAGCAGTACTTC. This gives the protein CASSFDWTYEQYF.

The rearrangement joins TRBV9 to TRBJ2-1; TRBD2 agrees at 7 bases. The CDR3 runs 19 residues. Trimming at V came to 3 bases and at J to 8 bases, leaving 23 bases not matched to a gene. From germline, CDR1 is SGDLS and CDR2 YYNGEE. The CDR3 DNA is TGTGCCAGCAGCGCGTCCCAGCGGGGAAACCTTTCCCCCAGGGATGAGCAGTTCTTC. Residues: CASSASQRGNLSPRDEQFF.

The rearrangement uses TRBV3-1 (or the pseudogene TRBV3-2) and TRBJ2-7, with TRBD2 identical over 9 bases. V trimming: 1 base; J trimming: 4 bases; junction bases outside the gene matches: 2. The CDR3 runs to 14 residues. Germline-derived CDR1 and CDR2 are LGHDT and YNNKEL (reference sequence). The CDR3 nucleotides read TGTGCCAGCAGCCAAGGGACTAGCGTTTACGAGCAGTACTTC. Its protein product is CASSQGTSVYEQYF.

The rearrangement joins TRBV30 to TRBJ2-6, with D hard to call. This CDR3 comprises 13 residues. V was shortened by 5 bases and J by 1 base, with 6 bases between the two germline ends. Germline V CDR1 and CDR2: GTSNPN, SVGIG (reference sequence). The CDR3 is CAWDGSGANVLTF. The CDR3 coding sequence is TGTGCCTGGGACGGTTCTGGGGCCAACGTCCTGACTTTC.

V gene TRBV15 combines with J gene TRBJ2-3; 7 bases match TRBD1. Germline trimming cut 6 bases from V and 2 bases from J; bases unmatched to any gene: 8. CDR3 size: 15 residues. Germline CDR1 and CDR2: LNHNV and YYDKDF (reference sequence). The CDR3 loop reads CATRTGTVITDTQYF. As DNA, the CDR3 is TGTGCCACCAGGACCGGGACAGTCATCACAGATACGCAGTATTTT. The variable domain in full, completed from reference TRBV15 and TRBJ2-3, reads DAMVIQNPRYQVTQFGKPVTLSCSQTLNHNVMYWYQQKSSQAPKLLFHYYDKDFNNEADTPDNFQSRRPNTSFCFLDIRSPGLGDTAMYLCATRTGTVITDTQYFGPGTRLTVL.

This clone came up once. V gene TRBV6-5 combines with J gene TRBJ2-7; 7 nucleotides agree with TRBD2. The CDR3 extends over 13 amino acids. Germline loops: CDR1 MNHEY, CDR2 SVGAGI. Unmatched junction bases numbered 1, after V lost 5 bases and J lost 0 bases. Here the CDR3 DNA reads TGTGCCAGCAGTCGCGGGAGCTCCTACGAGCAGTACTTC. This encodes CASSRGSSYEQYF.

The chain joins TRBV11-2 to TRBJ2-2; TRBD1 agrees at 9 bases. Germline loops: CDR1 SGHAT, CDR2 FQNNGV. J gave up 4 bases and V 6 bases, and 3 bases lay outside the gene matches. The length of the CDR3 is 14 residues. CDR3 amino acids: CASSWGQGTGELFF. CDR3 nucleotide sequence: TGTGCCAGCAGTTGGGGACAGGGCACCGGGGAGCTGTTTTTT.

The chain combines TRBV5-6 with TRBJ2-7; 7 positions agree with TRBD1. Germline values: CDR1 SGHDT, CDR2 YYEEEE. The CDR3 length is 13 residues. V shed 4 bases and J 3 bases; nucleotides not matched to a gene: 4. The CDR3 bases are TGTGCCAGCAGCCGGGACAGCTACTACGAGCAGTACTTC. Translation: CASSRDSYYEQYF.

This chain connects TRBV7-9 to TRBJ1-5; possible D gene TRBD1, 5 bases. The CDR3 sequence is 13 residues long. Germline loops: CDR1 SEHNR, CDR2 FQNEAQ (reference sequence). V dropped 2 bases and J dropped 7 bases, with 9 bases sitting between them. This chain's CDR3 is CASSLFWGQPQHF. CDR3 in DNA: TGTGCCAGCAGCTTATTTTGGGGCCAGCCCCAGCATTTT.

This chain links TRBV4-1 with TRBJ1-2, with TRBD1 as a possible D gene (6 bases). The CDR3 contains 16 residues. V lost 0 bases to trimming and J lost 8 bases, with 19 bases between them. The V gene's germline CDR1 is MGHRA and CDR2 YSYEKL. CDR3 protein: CASSQDGRGGAGGYTF. As DNA, the CDR3 is TGCGCCAGCAGCCAAGATGGGCGCGGGGGCGCCGGGGGCTACACCTTC.

The gene calls are TRBV5-1 and TRBJ1-6, with TRBD1 matching over 7 bases. From germline, CDR1 is SGHRS and CDR2 YFSETQ. The V and J ends lost 4 bases and 8 bases, in that order; junction bases with no gene match: 12. This CDR3 is 16 amino acids long. The CDR3 sequence is CASSNVRDSLYSPLHF. The CDR3 region has the DNA TGCGCCAGCAGCAACGTCCGGGACAGCCTTTATTCACCCCTCCACTTT. Full variable domain (outside the CDR3, taken from reference TRBV5-1 and TRBJ1-6): KAGVTQTPRYLIKTRGQQVTLSCSPISGHRSVSWYQQTPGQGLQFLFEYFSETQRNKGNFPGRFSGRQFSNSRSEMNVSTLELGDSALYLCASSNVRDSLYSPLHFGNGTRLTVT.

This rearrangement joins TRBV27 to TRBJ2-5; D gene unclear. The CDR3 is 15 amino acids. Germline loops: CDR1 MNHEY, CDR2 SMNVEV (reference sequence). Trimming cost V 4 bases and J 4 bases, with 16 bases left between them. The DNA for the CDR3 is TGTGCCAGCAGTTATGTCCTAAGCGACTTAGAGACCCAGTACTTC. Amino acids: CASSYVLSDLETQYF.

The chain joins TRBV14 to TRBJ1-5; 7 bases line up with TRBD1. V trimming: 0 bases; J trimming: 4 bases; junction bases outside the gene matches: 9. In germline, CDR1 is SGHDN, CDR2 FVKESK. The CDR3 runs 17 residues. Here the CDR3 reads CASSQEGETGTNQPQHF. In DNA, the CDR3 is TGTGCCAGCAGCCAAGAGGGGGAGACAGGGACGAATCAGCCCCAGCATTTT.

The chain carries TRBV28 and TRBJ2-7, with D maybe TRBD1 (5 bases). V lost 6 bases and J lost 4, with 13 bases in between. In germline, CDR1 is MDHEN, CDR2 SYDVKM. The CDR3 extends over 13 amino acids. The CDR3 DNA is TGTGCCAGCAGCCTCCAGGGCATATACGAGCAGTACTTC. Translating gives CASSLQGIYEQYF.

The chain couples TRBV5-5 to TRBJ1-1; D remains ambiguous. The V end lost 2 bases, the J end lost 6 bases, and 5 bases lay between the germline ends. This CDR3 is 11 amino acids long. Germline-derived CDR1 and CDR2 are SGHKS and YYEKEE (reference sequence). The DNA for the CDR3 is TGTGCCAGCAGCTTCTACTCTGAAGCTTTCTTT. The encoded protein is CASSFYSEAFF.

V gene TRBV7-3 combines with J gene TRBJ1-3; the D gene is possibly TRBD1 (5 bases). The CDR3 has 17 amino acids. Germline values: CDR1 SGHTA, CDR2 FQGTGA. V lost 0 bases to trimming and J lost 0 bases, with 12 bases between them. CDR3 in amino acids: CASSLTSGQSSGNTIYF. For the CDR3, the DNA is TGTGCCAGCAGCTTAACATCAGGGCAAAGCTCTGGAAACACCATATATTTT.

This clone came up many times. The chain couples TRBV7-2 to TRBJ1-2, with D hard to call. This CDR3 is built from 13 residues. Germline CDR1 SGHTA, CDR2 FQGNSA. V lost 0 bases to trimming and J lost 7 bases, with 9 bases between them. The CDR3 DNA sequence: TGTGCCAGCAGCTTAGCGGAGACTCGTGGCTACACCTTC. Its translation: CASSLAETRGYTF.

The V call is TRBV28, the J call TRBJ1-2; no clear D. This CDR3 has 12 amino acids. Germline values: CDR1 MDHEN, CDR2 SYDVKM. The V and J ends lost 1 base and 8 bases respectively, with 8 bases between them. CDR3 sequence (DNA): TGTGCCAGCAGTTTATCGGCGGGAGGCTACACCTTC. Translating it yields CASSLSAGGYTF.

The CDR3: CASSLDTGVGTEAFF. The CDR3 region has the DNA TGCGCCAGCAGCCTAGATACAGGGGTGGGCACTGAAGCTTTCTTT. The rearrangement joins TRBV4-3 to TRBJ1-1; 7 bases line up with TRBD1. The CDR3 totals 15 residues. Germline V gene sequence: CDR1 LGHNA, CDR2 YSLEER. The V segment lost 4 bases and the J segment 4 bases; nucleotides outside the gene matches: 9.

The chain employs TRBV6-2 or TRBV6-3 and TRBJ1-1; D is unresolved. Germline V gene data show CDR1 as MNHEY and CDR2 as SVGEGT. V shed 2 bases and J shed 1 base, with 5 bases lying between them. The CDR3 sequence is 13 residues long. The CDR3 here is CASSYRGNTEAFF. The CDR3 DNA reads as TGTGCCAGCAGTTACCGGGGGAACACTGAAGCTTTCTTT.

The chain combines TRBV7-2 with TRBJ2-2; 14 bases line up with TRBD2. V lost 5 bases, J lost 4 bases, and 6 bases stayed unmatched. CDR1 is SGHTA and CDR2 is FQGNSA in the germline V gene. The CDR3 spans 17 residues. CDR3 region: CASSATGLAGGTGELFF. The CDR3 coding sequence is TGTGCCAGCAGCGCAACAGGACTAGCGGGAGGCACCGGGGAGCTGTTTTTT.

The chain combines TRBV5-4 with TRBJ2-7; D ambiguous. V dropped 0 bases and J dropped 0 bases, with 7 bases sitting between them. This CDR3 contains 14 residues. From germline, CDR1 is SGHNT and CDR2 YYREEE (reference sequence). CDR3 nucleotides: TGTGCCAGCAGCTTGGGGCCCAGCTCCTACGAGCAGTACTTC. It yields the protein CASSLGPSSYEQYF.

The chain is built from TRBV3-1 (or the pseudogene TRBV3-2) and TRBJ2-7; 8 positions match TRBD2. Germline CDR1 and CDR2: LGHDT and YNNKEL (reference sequence). V dropped 7 bases and J dropped 5; count of bases not matched to a gene: 10. This CDR3 is built from 14 residues. The CDR3 DNA reads as TGTGCCAGCAAGTTGTCGGGAGGGCCCGACGAGCAGTACTTC. It encodes CASKLSGGPDEQYF.

The chain employs TRBV11-3 and TRBJ1-2; 7 bases align to TRBD1. The CDR3 covers 14 residues. The V and J ends lost 4 bases and 8 bases, in that order; junction bases with no gene match: 10. Germline V CDR1 and CDR2: SGHNT, YENEEA. The CDR3 loop reads CASSSNRGPRGYTF. The CDR3 DNA sequence: TGTGCCAGCAGCTCAAACAGGGGACCTAGAGGCTACACCTTC. The variable domain in full, completed from reference TRBV11-3 and TRBJ1-2, reads EAGVVQSPRYKIIEKKQPVAFWCNPISGHNTLYWYLQNLGQGPELLIRYENEEAVDDSQLPKDRFSAERLKGVDSTLKIQPAELGDSAVYLCASSSNRGPRGYTFGSGTRLTVV.

CDR3 coding DNA: TGTGCCAGCAGCTCCGGGTCACTTACCGGGGAGCTGTTTTTT. Its translation is CASSSGSLTGELFF. This sequence joins TRBV7-3 and TRBJ2-2, with unresolved D. The CDR3 length is 14 residues. Trimming stripped 4 bases from V and 5 bases from J, with 11 bases between. From germline, CDR1 is SGHTA and CDR2 FQGTGA.

This clone was picked up one time. This sequence joins TRBV9 and TRBJ2-2; the match to TRBD2 covers 8 bases. The germline V gene encodes CDR1 SGDLS and CDR2 YYNGEE. The CDR3 has 16 residues. Losses at the gene ends were 4 bases for V and 4 bases for J; bases not matched to a gene: 9. The CDR3 loop is CASSPLAGGLTGELFF. CDR3 coding DNA: TGTGCCAGCAGCCCTCTCGCGGGAGGACTCACCGGGGAGCTGTTTTTT.

The CDR3 loop is CACDGQGHEQYF. CDR3 bases: TGTGCCTGCGATGGACAGGGCCACGAGCAGTACTTC. This chain links TRBV30 with TRBJ2-7, with 8 nucleotides matching TRBD1. The J segment lost 5 bases and the V segment lost 6 bases, leaving 6 bases of the junction unmatched. The CDR3 spans 12 residues. Germline V gene lookup returns CDR1 GTSNPN and CDR2 SVGIG (reference sequence).

This chain connects TRBV5-5 to TRBJ2-3; TRBD1 matches at 9 bases. Per germline, CDR1 SGHKS and CDR2 YYEKEE (reference sequence). This CDR3 is built from 15 residues. V lost 2 bases to trimming and J lost 1 base; unmatched junction nucleotides: 2. This chain's CDR3 is CASSFGDRGTDTQYF. The DNA for the CDR3 is TGTGCCAGCAGCTTTGGGGACAGGGGCACAGATACGCAGTATTTT.